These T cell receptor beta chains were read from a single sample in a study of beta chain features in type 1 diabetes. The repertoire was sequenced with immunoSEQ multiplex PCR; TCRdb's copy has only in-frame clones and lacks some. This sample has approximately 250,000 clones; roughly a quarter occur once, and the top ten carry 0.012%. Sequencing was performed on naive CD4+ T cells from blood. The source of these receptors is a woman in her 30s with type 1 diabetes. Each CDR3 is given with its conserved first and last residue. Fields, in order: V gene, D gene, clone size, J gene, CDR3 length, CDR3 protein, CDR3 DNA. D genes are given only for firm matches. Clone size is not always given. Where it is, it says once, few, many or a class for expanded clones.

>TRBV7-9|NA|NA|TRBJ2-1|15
CASSLANGAYNEQFF
TGTGCCAGCAGCTTAGCGAACGGGGCCTACAATGAGCAGTTCTTC
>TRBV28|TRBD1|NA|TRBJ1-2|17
CASSSPGTGAHVYGYTF
TGTGCCAGCAGTAGTCCCGGGACAGGGGCCCATGTCTATGGCTACACCTTC
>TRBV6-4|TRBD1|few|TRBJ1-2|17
CASSDSKRQGTNYGYTF
TGTGCCAGCAGTGACTCGAAGAGACAGGGGACTAACTATGGCTACACCTTC
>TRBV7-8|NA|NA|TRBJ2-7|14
CASSLLSGDYEQYF
TGTGCCAGCAGCTTACTATCCGGGGACTACGAGCAGTACTTC
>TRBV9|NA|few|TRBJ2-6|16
CASSFARGSGANVLTF
TGTGCCAGCAGCTTCGCCAGGGGTTCTGGGGCCAACGTCCTGACTTTC
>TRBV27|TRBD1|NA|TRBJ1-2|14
CASSNTGGGYGYTF
TGTGCCAGCAGTAACACAGGGGGTGGCTATGGCTACACCTTC
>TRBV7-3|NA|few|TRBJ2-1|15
CASSQAPFSYNEQFF
TGTGCCAGCAGCCAGGCCCCTTTCTCCTACAATGAGCAGTTCTTC
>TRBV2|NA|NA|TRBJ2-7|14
CASSEAQARSEQYF
TGTGCCAGCAGTGAAGCACAGGCGAGGAGCGAGCAGTACTTC
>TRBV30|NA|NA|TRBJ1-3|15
CAWSGRSSSGNTIYF
TGTGCCTGGAGTGGACGGTCTAGCTCTGGAAACACCATATATTTT
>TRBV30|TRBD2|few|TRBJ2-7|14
CAWNGAGVTYEQYF
TGTGCCTGGAATGGAGCGGGAGTGACCTACGAGCAGTACTTC
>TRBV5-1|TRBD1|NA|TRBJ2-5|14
CASSSTGTEETQYF
TGCGCCAGCAGCTCGACAGGGACCGAAGAGACCCAGTACTTC
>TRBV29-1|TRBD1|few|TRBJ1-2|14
CSVVGGGLVNGYTF
TGCAGCGTGGTCGGAGGGGGCCTTGTAAATGGCTACACCTTC